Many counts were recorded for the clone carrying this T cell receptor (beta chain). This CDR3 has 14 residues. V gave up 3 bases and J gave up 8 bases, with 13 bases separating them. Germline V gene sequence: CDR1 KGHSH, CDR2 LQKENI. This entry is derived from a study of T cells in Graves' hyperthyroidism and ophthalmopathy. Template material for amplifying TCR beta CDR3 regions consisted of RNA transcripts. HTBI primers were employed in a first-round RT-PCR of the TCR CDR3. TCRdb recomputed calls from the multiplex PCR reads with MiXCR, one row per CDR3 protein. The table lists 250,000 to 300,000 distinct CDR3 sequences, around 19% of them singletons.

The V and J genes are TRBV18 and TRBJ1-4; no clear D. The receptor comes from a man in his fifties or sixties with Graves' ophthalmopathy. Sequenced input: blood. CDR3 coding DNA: TGTGCCAGCTCACCGAGCCCTGGAGGCGAAAAACTGTTTTTT. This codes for CASSPSPGGEKLFF.